This T cell receptor (beta chain) derives from a study of beta chain features in type 1 diabetes. V lost 4 bases and J lost 2, with 6 bases in between. This CDR3 is built from 12 residues. Germline CDR1 and CDR2: SGHNT and YYREEE (reference sequence). Study-wide results and caveats: Researchers report that Type 1 diabetes patients had moderately but significantly shorter TCRB CDR3s across all four CD4+ subsets. Within patients, naive, central memory and Treg TCRB repertoires seemed more similar than within healthy donors.

All of the isolated RNA was reverse transcribed, so expressed TCRB transcripts were sequenced. About 3.57 million reads, on average, came from each naive, central memory and regulatory T cell sample. Clones were read by immunoSEQ multiplex PCR, and TCRdb kept only the in-frame ones, dropping some. The sample consists of about 230,000 clones, roughly 17% of them appearing once. CD45RO/CCR7/CD25/CD127/CD95/CD27 separated CD4+ naive, central memory, regulatory and stem cell-like memory cells by sorting. This clone was seen a handful of times. Its antigen is currently unknown. Sequenced material: naive CD4+ T cells from blood. The sequence was obtained from a man aged 30 to 39 with type 1 diabetes. The rearrangement uses TRBV5-4 and TRBJ1-2, with D hard to call. The CDR3 DNA follows: TGTGCCAGCAGCCCCTCCAACTATGGCTACACCTTC. The encoded protein is CASSPSNYGYTF.